This T cell receptor beta chain is from a study of cytomegalovirus exposure and HLA in healthy donors (dated by TCRdb to 2016 to 2017). As for the study more broadly: An earlier analysis of approximately 640 of the donors reported roughly 270 Gb of sequence data and 100 million to 140 million unique TCR beta sequences from 150 million to 200 million T cells. Across about 370 genotyped donors of the cohort, an average of about 250,000 unique TCR beta nucleotide sequences per donor were sequenced, and approximately 19% of those sequences were non-productive. HLA typing included class I and class II loci at four-digit resolution. A later genetic analysis used genome-wide SNP genotypes for about three fifths of the 666 donors, treating that subset as a discovery cohort. The number of donors typed differed by locus, with 629-630 for A, B, C, DRB1 and DQB1, roughly 550 for DQA1, some 570 for DPA1, and over 400 for DPB1. All discovery cohort repertoires had been generated on a single sequencing platform. The genetic ancestry cluster associated with self-reported Caucasian donors included around four fifths of the roughly 410 genotyped donors. Rather than using new phenotypic data, the later analysis identified candidate immune exposures from TCR beta sequences and from how often those sequences occurred across donors. The study used immunosequencing to profile the T cell repertoires of approximately 640 subjects and linked those repertoires to cytomegalovirus serostatus. An early release that covered approximately 600 HLA-typed donors contained approximately 300 gigabases of sequencing data and tens of millions of unique TCR sequences. A separate validation cohort of approximately 120 different subjects was used in addition to the roughly 700-subject first cohort. Donor age, sex, ethnicity and CMV serostatus were compiled alongside the repertoire data. High-throughput TCR immunosequencing, statistical association of individual TCRs with disease status, and machine learning were combined to predict cytomegalovirus infection status. An earlier analysis of around 640 of the donors used high-throughput TCR beta sequencing to judge whether each TCR beta V gene segment behaved as functional or pseudogenic. To study patterns of TCR occurrence, a later analysis re-analyzed previously published TCR beta repertoires from hundreds of donors and added high-resolution HLA genotyping. The study was designed to test whether signatures of past pathogen exposure could be identified by cataloging public T cell receptors. Several DR-DQ haplotypes were handled as single units for association and clustering because linkage in the cohort was strong. The investigation overall reported the following: A later analysis associated 16,951 TCR beta sequences with specific HLA alleles at a false discovery rate of 0.05. The earlier analysis of some 560 of the donors excluded approximately 15 rarely observed V segments, including chromosome 9 orphons, because counts were too low. This cohort had only TCR beta chains sequenced, and the lack of alpha or paired-chain data limited which features could be detected. Because HLA typing was unavailable for some donors at each locus, only the typed subset was used in association tests. A group of highly shared sequence variants was considered likely to be a technical artifact of the sequencing pipeline. In an earlier analysis of about 540 of the donors, most TCR beta V segments were observed in productive rearrangements about 87% or about 30% of the time, broadly matching IMGT annotations. In both the original and validation cohorts, the classifier was reported to diagnose cytomegalovirus status with high specificity and sensitivity. Most TCR sequences were seen in very few donors, while some public TCRs were found in many individuals. V-gene and J-gene trimming of TCR beta chains was associated with a missense DCLRE1C variant in a later genetic analysis, and the association was replicated in an independent cohort. Some IMGT-functional V segments, including TRBV6-2 and TRBV6-3, could not be distinguished by the 87-base-pair reads and were therefore excluded. Compared with the roughly 700-donor mean, donors in an Asian-associated ancestry cluster had fewer N-insertions in productive TCRs, according to a later genetic analysis. Assigning TCR associations to individual alleles was difficult when HLA alleles, especially DR and DQ, strongly co-occurred. Linkage disequilibrium might explain the correlated functional status among segregating V segments, but an unknown experimental factor could not be excluded. The presence/absence analyses assumed that sequencing depth was roughly uniform across donors, and that assumption may not be true. In a later analysis, HLA-associated TCR beta chains showed more clonal expansion and lower generation probabilities than non-associated chains that were equally common. A later analysis found that most CMV-associated TCR beta chains appeared HLA-restricted, with HLA associations seemingly driven largely by CMV exposure. The only immune exposure information available for the cohort was CMV serostatus. A later analysis found that TCR association rates varied across HLA loci, with DRB1 alleles showing the most associated TCRs and HLA-C alleles the fewest. The study gave a list of some 150 TCR beta chains associated with cytomegalovirus. The authors suggested that the approach could potentially be generalized to other disease states and immunological phenotypes. Several of the top co-occurrence clusters appeared to be linked to parvovirus B19, influenza, CMV and Epstein-Barr virus, according to a later analysis. A further reported finding was that TCR beta sequences accurately predicted the HLA-A and HLA-B alleles for most subjects in the first cohort. A few of the identified cytomegalovirus-associated TCR beta chains were confirmed in vitro to be specific for cytomegalovirus antigens.

CDR1 and CDR2 were assigned from the germline V gene (reference sequence) as GTSNPN and SVGIG. From the cysteine through the phenylalanine, the CDR3 covers 18 amino acids. Only the CDR3 DNA is retained, 54 bases long and in frame from the first base. Concerning this clone: Which antigen it targets is not known. At one end the junction does not follow the germline gene, possibly because of a read error.

The receptor library was made with the immunoSEQ multiplex PCR assay. For the multiplex PCR, a mixture combining 60 forward primers for TCR Vbeta segments and 13 reverse primers for TCR Jbeta segments was used. The CDR3 region of rearranged TCR beta genes was amplified from genomic DNA with a multiplex PCR assay. The Illumina HiSeq System was used to sequence the amplified TCR beta libraries as 87-base-pair reads. The published analysis was carried out like this. A later analysis counted approximately 76 million unique TCR beta chains across the 670 or so repertoires, and around 9.9 million of these chains were shared by at least two donors. To remove PCR and sequencing errors, raw reads were error-corrected and collapsed into unique sequences using a nearest-neighbor algorithm that merged closely related sequences. To assign V, D and J gene segments, CDR3 sequences were aligned to IMGT reference sequences. Each retained sequence needed at least a six-nucleotide match to both a V gene segment and a J gene segment. A rearrangement was called productive if the CDR3 had no stop codons and remained in frame with V and J, and every other rearrangement was called non-productive. Following IMGT convention, CDR3 was defined as the stretch from the second conserved V-encoded cysteine up to the conserved J-encoded phenylalanine. Sequences without an unambiguous match to a single V gene segment were excluded from the earlier analysis of 500 to 700 of the donors. In an earlier analysis of approximately 500 of the donors, a V segment was called functional when productive rearrangements were above 56.7%, and segregating when the standard deviation between donors exceeded 5%. A statistical classification framework was built for diagnosing cytomegalovirus status from the catalog of TCR beta chain sequences. V and J gene assignment, in a later analysis, came from comparing TCR nucleotide sequences with IMGT/GENE-DB human TR gene sequences. A later analysis assigned CDR3 sequences and most-parsimonious VDJ recombination scenarios with the TCRdist pipeline. In a later analysis, each TCR beta chain was defined by its CDR3 amino acid sequence together with its V-gene family, and reads without a unique V-gene family were excluded. A later analysis removed over 500 highly shared, low-generation-probability nucleotide sequences to deal with suspected cross-contamination and a sequencing artifact. In a later analysis, a clonal expansion index for each public chain was calculated from normalized within-repertoire ranks of inferred template counts. In a later analysis, generation probabilities were computed with a VDJ recombination model fitted to out-of-frame rearrangements, and the resulting probabilities were checked against IGoR. Hypergeometric tests were used in a later analysis to score TCR-TCR, TCR-HLA and TCR-CMV co-occurrence, with a repertoire-size bias correction applied to the TCR pairs. False discovery rates were estimated in a later analysis by permuting HLA or CMV assignments 20 times. A later analysis grouped co-occurring TCRs with DBSCAN, adding TCRdist sequence similarity when clustering within HLA-allele-positive subsets. For co-occurrence clustering, repertoires with fewer than 30,000 or more than 120,000 public chains were excluded, along with a handful of repertoires with anomalous nucleotide sharing. TCRdb carries this immuneACCESS record with in-frame sequences only. Its versions omit some clonotypes, under half of them owing to an unresolved V gene in the studies checked, with the rest unexplained. The V and J calls and clone size are taken from that table; D and trimming were inferred from the DNA. The sample table records 70,000 or so clones. The top ten constitute under 0.9% of the sample.

The cohort comprised several hundred healthy bone marrow donors. At the time of sampling, every cohort member was nominally healthy, though immune exposures that went unrecorded were likely present. The donor tested CMV seronegative, placing the donor among the 350 to 400 seronegative members of the cohort. Every donor gave a peripheral blood sample, and the peripheral blood mononuclear cells from that sample were used for TCR beta sequencing. Genomic DNA extraction from the blood cell samples was performed with the Qiagen DNeasy Blood Extraction Kit. The chain was built from TRBV30 and TRBJ2-1, with 14 bases in between that match TRBD2. The source is a boy between 10 and 17 years old in good health and CMV-seronegative. Specimen: PBMCs. At the DNA level, the sequence is TGTGCCTGGAGTGCCGGGACTAGCGGGGGCTTCTCCGACAATGAGCAGTTCTTC. Translated, it reads CAWSAGTSGGFSDNEQFF.